This T cell receptor (beta chain) was identified in a study of blood T cells in healthy people across ages. A sample-barcoded 5' primer and a J-beta primer mix were used in a second PCR of about 6 to 12 cycles. TCRdb ran MiXCR on the 5' RACE reads and lists one entry per CDR3 protein. The data contain 1.5 million to 2 million distinct CDR3 sequences, 30% to 35% of them singletons. The germline V gene has CDR1 SGHRS and CDR2 YFSETQ. This CDR3 spans 15 amino acids. V and J are TRBV5-1 and TRBJ2-5, with TRBD2 identical over 13 bases. The J call may not be correct, given that the DNA end is closer to TRBJ2-7. The origin of this receptor is a woman aged 30 to 39 in good health. The sequencing input was blood. The CDR3 DNA sequence: TGCGCCAGCAGCCTCCGGACTAGCGGGGGCGACGAGCAGTACTTC. This gives the protein CASSLRTSGGDEQYF.